The source of this T cell receptor beta chain is a study of cytomegalovirus exposure and HLA in healthy donors. Unrecorded immune exposures were likely, despite nominal health at sampling. The germline V and J ends were trimmed by 0 bases and 10 bases, with 14 bases remaining between them. The CDR3 has 14 residues. Germline V gives CDR1 SGHKS, CDR2 YYEKEE (reference sequence). The PCR ran on 60 Vbeta and 13 Jbeta primers. The assay was immunoSEQ multiplex PCR, and TCRdb's table has in-frame clones only and misses some. This sample has over 70,000 clones, with roughly three quarters found just once. The sequenced sample was PBMCs. This receptor was identified in a woman aged 45-65 years in good health and CMV-seropositive. The chain carries TRBV5-5 and TRBJ2-1; a possible D gene is TRBD2 (6 bases). CDR3 in amino acids: CASSLERRVWEQFF. CDR3 nucleotides: TGTGCCAGCAGCTTGGAGAGGAGGGTATGGGAGCAGTTCTTC.